The T cell receptor beta chain described here comes from a study of shared clonotypes between healthy human individuals. Study-level information: Donors had three CD4 naive, three CD4 memory, two CD8 naive and one CD8 memory plate apiece. General observations from the study: Sharing across four donors was highest in naive CD4 (around 5%) and lowest in memory CD8 (about 0.4%). Larger estimated richness was generally seen in naive subsets than in memory subsets.

This clone has a count of ten or more. The antigen remains undetermined. As originally analysed: ImmunoSEQ yielded junction-only sequences lacking quality scores, so filtering differed. Measured with immunoSEQ multiplex PCR; TCRdb has only the in-frame clones, and not every one. V and J calls and clone size are those listed in that table; D and trimming were worked out from the DNA. The sample contains about 1 million clones, around 75% of which appear only once. The sample comprised memory CD4+ T cells sorted from blood. Documented subset: CD45RA-negative fraction. The source of this sequence is a man between 18 and 29 years old in good health.

The CDR3: CASNPRGGFGEKLFF. CDR3 nucleotide sequence: TGTGCCAGCAACCCCCGGGGGGGGTTCGGGGAAAAACTGTTTTTT. The chain is built from TRBV27 and TRBJ1-4; D is perhaps TRBD1 (5 bases). CDR3 length equals 15 residues. CDR1 and CDR2 from the germline V gene are MNHEY and SMNVEV (reference sequence). V was cut by 7 bases and J by 8 bases, with 20 bases left in between.